This T cell receptor (beta chain) was retrieved from a study of cytomegalovirus exposure and HLA in healthy donors (dated by TCRdb to 2017 to 2019). Context from the whole study: An earlier analysis of some 600 of the donors reported 276 Gb of sequence data and approximately 120 million unique TCR beta sequences obtained from 180 million or so T cells. An early release that covered about 600 HLA-typed donors contained approximately 300 gigabases of sequencing data and around 80 million unique TCR sequences. Of the roughly 400 genotyped donors, about 80% fell in the genetic ancestry cluster associated with self-reported Caucasian donors. The study aimed to test whether cataloging public T cell receptors could reveal signatures of past pathogen exposure. The study profiled the T cell repertoires of 500 to 800 subjects by immunosequencing and related them to cytomegalovirus serostatus. A separate validation cohort of roughly 130 different subjects was used in addition to the roughly 700-subject first cohort. High-throughput TCR immunosequencing, statistical association of individual TCRs with disease status, and machine learning were combined to predict cytomegalovirus infection status. In a later analysis, previously published TCR beta repertoires from 666 donors were re-analyzed and high-resolution HLA genotyping was added so that TCR occurrence patterns could be studied. Rather than using new phenotypic data, the later analysis identified candidate immune exposures from TCR beta sequences and from how often those sequences occurred across donors. To decide whether each TCR beta V gene segment behaved as functional or pseudogenic, an earlier analysis of approximately 590 of the donors relied on high-throughput TCR beta sequencing. Alongside the repertoire data, information on donor age, sex, ethnicity and CMV serostatus was compiled. In a later genetic analysis, genome-wide SNP genotypes for 398 of the 666 donors were used, and that subset was treated as a discovery cohort. Every repertoire in the discovery cohort had been generated on one and the same sequencing platform. Class I and class II HLA loci were covered by the typing at four-digit resolution. The number of donors typed differed by locus, with about 629-640 for A, B, C, DRB1 and DQB1, roughly 520 for DQA1, 600 to 610 for DPA1, and around 450 for DPB1. Five DR-DQ haplotypes were handled as single units for association and clustering, since linkage in the cohort was strong. Among about 400 genotyped donors of the cohort, an average of around 250,000 unique TCR beta nucleotide sequences was sequenced per donor, of which about 18% were non-productive. General findings and caveats noted by the study authors: Because HLA typing was unavailable for some donors at each locus, only the typed subset was used in association tests. A few of the identified cytomegalovirus-associated TCR beta chains were confirmed in vitro to be specific for cytomegalovirus antigens. A total of some 180 TCR beta chains were listed by the study as associated with cytomegalovirus. At a false discovery rate of 0.05, a later analysis linked some 17,000 TCR beta sequences to specific HLA alleles. CMV serostatus was the only immune exposure information available for the cohort. Only TCR beta chains were sequenced in this cohort, and the absence of alpha or paired-chain data limited detectable features. An association between a missense DCLRE1C variant and V-gene and J-gene trimming of TCR beta chains was found in a later genetic analysis and replicated in an independent cohort. In an earlier analysis of several hundred of the donors, most TCR beta V segments were observed in productive rearrangements about 90% or about 30% of the time, broadly matching IMGT annotations. It was suggested by the authors that the approach could potentially be generalized to other disease states and immunological phenotypes. The earlier analysis of nearly 600 of the donors excluded 15 to 20 rarely observed V segments, including chromosome 9 orphons, because counts were too low. Cytomegalovirus status was reported to be diagnosed by the classifier with high specificity and sensitivity in both the original and validation cohorts. The 87-base-pair reads could not distinguish some IMGT-functional V segments, including TRBV6-2 and TRBV6-3, so those segments were excluded. In a later analysis, most CMV-associated TCR beta chains were found to appear HLA-restricted, with HLA associations seemingly driven largely by CMV exposure. Most TCR sequences were observed very rarely across donors, whereas some public TCRs were present in many individuals. Sequencing depth was assumed to be roughly uniform across donors in the presence/absence analyses, though that assumption may not hold. In a later analysis, HLA-associated TCR beta chains were found to be more clonally expanded and to have lower generation probabilities than equally common non-associated chains. A cluster of highly shared sequence variants was judged likely to be a technical artifact of the sequencing pipeline. According to a later analysis, parvovirus B19, influenza, CMV and Epstein-Barr virus appeared linked to several top co-occurrence clusters. According to a later genetic analysis, donors in an Asian-associated ancestry cluster had fewer N-insertions in productive TCRs than the roughly 670-donor mean. Correlated functional status among segregating V segments might reflect linkage disequilibrium, but an unknown experimental factor could not be ruled out. Assigning TCR associations to individual alleles was difficult when HLA alleles, especially DR and DQ, strongly co-occurred. A further reported finding was that TCR beta sequences accurately predicted the HLA-A and HLA-B alleles for most subjects in the first cohort. In a later analysis, TCR association rates were found to vary across HLA loci, with the most associated TCRs seen for DRB1 alleles and the fewest for HLA-C alleles.

CDR3 length: 12 amino acids, cysteine to phenylalanine. Kept here is only the CDR3 DNA, which spans 36 bases and is read in frame from base 1. The germline V gene gives CDR1 as KGHSH and CDR2 as LQKENI. V and J lose 3 bases and 4 bases, and a span of 6 bases separates them. The table lists this clone with a few counts. No antigen is known for it. No base quality information exists; no much larger clone differs at one position. Library creation used the immunoSEQ multiplex PCR assay. For the multiplex PCR, a mixture combining 60 forward primers for TCR Vbeta segments and 13 reverse primers for TCR Jbeta segments was used. A multiplex PCR assay on genomic DNA amplified the CDR3 region of rearranged TCR beta genes. The amplified TCR beta libraries were sequenced on the Illumina HiSeq System as 87-base-pair reads. The study's processing was this. A later analysis tallied 75 million to 85 million unique TCR beta chains across the 550 to 850 repertoires, and about 10 million of those chains were shared by two or more donors. Raw reads were error-corrected and collapsed into unique sequences by a nearest-neighbor algorithm in which closely related sequences were merged to remove PCR and sequencing errors. V, D and J gene segments were assigned by aligning CDR3 sequences to IMGT reference sequences. For a sequence to be retained, at least a six-nucleotide match to both a V gene segment and a J gene segment was required. A rearrangement was called productive if the CDR3 had no stop codons and remained in frame with V and J, and every other rearrangement was called non-productive. Following IMGT convention, CDR3 was defined as the stretch from the second conserved V-encoded cysteine up to the conserved J-encoded phenylalanine. The earlier analysis of 587 of the donors excluded any sequence lacking an unambiguous match to a single V gene segment. An earlier analysis of 550 to 650 of the donors classified V segments as functional when productive rearrangements were above 56.7% and as segregating when the standard deviation between donors was above 5%. To diagnose cytomegalovirus status from the catalog of TCR beta chain sequences, a statistical classification framework was built. A later analysis assigned V and J genes by comparing TCR nucleotide sequences with IMGT/GENE-DB human TR gene sequences. In a later analysis, CDR3 sequences and most-parsimonious VDJ recombination scenarios were assigned using the TCRdist pipeline. A later analysis defined each TCR beta chain by its CDR3 amino acid sequence plus V-gene family, and excluded reads lacking a unique V-gene family. A later analysis removed 592 highly shared, low-generation-probability nucleotide sequences to deal with suspected cross-contamination and a sequencing artifact. In a later analysis, a clonal expansion index for each public chain was calculated from normalized within-repertoire ranks of inferred template counts. A later analysis computed generation probabilities with a VDJ recombination model fitted to out-of-frame rearrangements, and checked the results against IGoR. Hypergeometric tests were used in a later analysis to score TCR-TCR, TCR-HLA and TCR-CMV co-occurrence, with a repertoire-size bias correction applied to the TCR pairs. To estimate false discovery rates, a later analysis permuted the HLA or CMV assignments 20 times. In a later analysis, co-occurring TCRs were grouped with DBSCAN, and TCRdist sequence similarity was added when clustering was performed within HLA-allele-positive subsets. Repertoires with fewer than 30,000 or more than 120,000 public chains, plus five repertoires with anomalous nucleotide sharing, were excluded from co-occurrence clustering. This is the immuneACCESS table as TCRdb keeps it, with only in-frame sequences that have V and J called. A part of the clones is gone; compared with another copy, unresolved V genes explain less than half, and the rest is unexplained. The V and J calls and clone size come from that table; D and trimming were worked out from the DNA. The sample table records approximately 110,000 clones; 15% of these occur just once. The top ten constitute under 2.5% of the sample.

In total, around 600 healthy bone marrow donors made up the cohort. At the time of sampling, all cohort members were nominally healthy, though unrecorded immune exposures were likely present. The donor was CMV seronegative and belonged to the group of around 350 seronegative cohort members. Every donor gave a peripheral blood sample, and the peripheral blood mononuclear cells from that sample were used for TCR beta sequencing. The Qiagen DNeasy Blood Extraction Kit was used to extract genomic DNA from the blood cell samples. Recombination joined TRBV18 with TRBJ1-1; the D gene cannot be named for sure. The sample comprised PBMCs. This sequence originates from a woman between 18 and 30 years old in good health and CMV-seronegative. The CDR3 loop reads CASSPEVTEAFF. The nucleotide sequence is TGTGCCAGCTCACCCGAGGTCACTGAAGCTTTCTTT.